This T cell receptor (beta chain) was sequenced for a study of cytomegalovirus exposure and HLA in healthy donors. Study conclusions and caveats: Evidence from a later analysis indicated that most CMV-associated TCR beta chains looked HLA-restricted. It has been reported that TCR beta sequences accurately predicted the HLA-A and HLA-B alleles of most subjects. Cytomegalovirus-associated TCR beta chains were listed, numbering 164.

In the PCR, 60 Vbeta and 13 Jbeta primers were used. TCRdb keeps only in-frame clones here, not all; method: immunoSEQ multiplex PCR. In total, the table holds 130,000 or so clones. With respect to this clone: Its antigen remains unknown.

The CDR3 is 14 amino acids. V was shortened by 5 bases and J by 5 bases, with 14 bases between the two germline ends. The germline V gene encodes CDR1 SGHNT and CDR2 YYREEE (reference sequence). Each donor was nominally healthy when sampled (though unrecorded immune exposures were likely). Sequenced input: PBMCs. This receptor was obtained from a woman in her thirties or forties in good health and CMV-seronegative. The rearrangement joins TRBV5-4 to TRBJ2-1; D is unclear. In DNA, the CDR3 is TGTGCCAGCAGTCCAGGTTCTACCAACAATGAGCAGTTCTTC. This codes for CASSPGSTNNEQFF.